These T cell receptor beta chains were read from a single sample in a study of shared clonotypes between healthy human individuals. TCRdb keeps only in-frame clones here, not all; method: immunoSEQ multiplex PCR. Of about 2.5 million clones in the sample, about nine tenths were seen once. Source material: naive CD4+ T cells from PBMCs. All receptors derive from a man aged 18 to 29 in good health. Some clones in this sample may be carry-over from other donors' samples. Each CDR3 is given with its conserved first and last residue. Fields, in order: V gene, J gene, clone size, D gene, CDR3 protein, CDR3 DNA. A D gene is named only where the DNA matches it firmly. Only some rows state a clone size, as once, few, many or a class for expanded clones.

V gene: TRBV10-3
J gene: TRBJ2-1
clone size: -
D gene: -
CDR3 protein: CAISESISLTGKVNEQFF
CDR3 DNA: TGTGCCATCAGTGAGTCGATAAGTCTAACGGGAAAAGTCAATGAGCAGTTCTTC

V gene: TRBV12-5
J gene: TRBJ1-1
clone size: -
D gene: -
CDR3 protein: CASGERPDTEAFF
CDR3 DNA: TGTGCTAGTGGGGAGCGCCCCGACACTGAAGCTTTCTTT

V gene: TRBV4-2
J gene: TRBJ1-5
clone size: -
D gene: -
CDR3 protein: CASSQERNQPQHF
CDR3 DNA: TGTGCCAGCAGCCAAGAAAGGAATCAGCCCCAGCATTTT

V gene: TRBV19
J gene: TRBJ1-1
clone size: -
D gene: -
CDR3 protein: CASTPDFLNTEAFF
CDR3 DNA: TGTGCCAGTACCCCGGACTTCCTGAACACTGAAGCTTTCTTT

V gene: TRBV5-1
J gene: TRBJ2-3
clone size: -
D gene: -
CDR3 protein: CASSLDRWLDTQYF
CDR3 DNA: TGCGCCAGCAGCTTGGACAGGTGGTTGGATACGCAGTATTTT

V gene: TRBV19
J gene: TRBJ1-5
clone size: few
D gene: -
CDR3 protein: CASSIAGGGPQHF
CDR3 DNA: TGTGCCAGTAGTATAGCAGGCGGCGGGCCCCAGCATTTT

V gene: TRBV7-2
J gene: TRBJ2-1
clone size: -
D gene: -
CDR3 protein: CASSRYQVYNEQFF
CDR3 DNA: TGTGCCAGCAGCCGTTATCAGGTGTACAATGAGCAGTTCTTC

V gene: TRBV5-1
J gene: TRBJ1-1
clone size: -
D gene: -
CDR3 protein: CASSLGVMNTEAFF
CDR3 DNA: TGCGCCAGCAGCTTGGGGGTCATGAACACTGAAGCTTTCTTT

V gene: TRBV2
J gene: TRBJ2-1
clone size: -
D gene: -
CDR3 protein: CASSSHRAYNEQFF
CDR3 DNA: TGTGCCAGCAGTTCCCACCGGGCCTACAATGAGCAGTTCTTC

V gene: TRBV7-9
J gene: TRBJ2-5
clone size: -
D gene: -
CDR3 protein: CASSLGTKETQYF
CDR3 DNA: TGTGCCAGCAGCTTAGGGACAAAGGAGACCCAGTACTTC

V gene: TRBV28
J gene: TRBJ2-7
clone size: -
D gene: -
CDR3 protein: CASSSGPYEQYF
CDR3 DNA: TGTGCCAGCAGTTCTGGGCCCTACGAGCAGTACTTC

V gene: TRBV5-4
J gene: TRBJ2-3
clone size: -
D gene: -
CDR3 protein: CASTGAGAGDTQYF
CDR3 DNA: TGTGCCAGCACCGGGGCGGGGGCCGGAGATACGCAGTATTTT

V gene: TRBV5-6
J gene: TRBJ2-4
clone size: -
D gene: TRBD1
CDR3 protein: CASSLVGTAKGKNIQYF
CDR3 DNA: TGTGCCAGCAGCTTGGTCGGGACAGCTAAGGGGAAAAACATTCAGTACTTC

V gene: TRBV5-1
J gene: TRBJ1-5
clone size: -
D gene: TRBD1
CDR3 protein: CASREGQDNQPQHF
CDR3 DNA: TGCGCCAGCAGGGAGGGACAGGATAATCAGCCCCAGCATTTT

V gene: TRBV5-1
J gene: TRBJ2-2
clone size: -
D gene: TRBD2
CDR3 protein: CASSWGLQNTGELFF
CDR3 DNA: TGCGCCAGCAGCTGGGGACTACAGAACACCGGGGAGCTGTTTTTT

V gene: TRBV4-2
J gene: TRBJ2-5
clone size: -
D gene: TRBD1
CDR3 protein: CASSRGQGARETQYF
CDR3 DNA: TGTGCCAGCAGCCGAGGACAGGGGGCGCGAGAGACCCAGTACTTC

V gene: TRBV9
J gene: TRBJ2-2
clone size: -
D gene: -
CDR3 protein: CASSATVNTGELFF
CDR3 DNA: TGTGCCAGCAGCGCGACAGTGAACACCGGGGAGCTGTTTTTT

V gene: TRBV6-6
J gene: TRBJ2-1
clone size: -
D gene: TRBD1
CDR3 protein: CASSYLGQGYYNEQFF
CDR3 DNA: TGTGCCAGCAGTTACCTGGGACAGGGATATTACAATGAGCAGTTCTTC

V gene: TRBV2
J gene: TRBJ1-1
clone size: -
D gene: -
CDR3 protein: CASSGEGHQNTEAFF
CDR3 DNA: TGTGCCAGCAGTGGAGAGGGACACCAGAACACTGAAGCTTTCTTT

V gene: TRBV27
J gene: TRBJ1-5
clone size: -
D gene: -
CDR3 protein: CASSLSGTVRGQPQHF
CDR3 DNA: TGTGCCAGCAGTTTATCGGGGACTGTTAGGGGTCAGCCCCAGCATTTT

V gene: TRBV29-1
J gene: TRBJ1-4
clone size: -
D gene: -
CDR3 protein: CSVVQQNEKLFF
CDR3 DNA: TGCAGCGTTGTCCAGCAGAATGAAAAACTGTTTTTT

V gene: TRBV29-1
J gene: TRBJ2-1
clone size: -
D gene: TRBD2
CDR3 protein: CSVGPTSGGYNEQFF
CDR3 DNA: TGCAGCGTTGGCCCGACTAGCGGGGGTTACAATGAGCAGTTCTTC